This is a list of T cell receptor beta chains from one sample in a study of shared clonotypes between healthy human individuals. Clones were sequenced by immunoSEQ multiplex PCR, and TCRdb holds only the in-frame ones, with some missing. The repertoire holds 980,000 or so clones, with around three quarters as singletons. Sequencing input: memory CD4+ T cells sorted from blood. Every receptor here comes from a man aged 18 to 29 in good health. Both conserved end residues are part of each CDR3. Fields, in order: V gene, J gene, CDR3 length, D gene, clone size, CDR3 protein, CDR3 DNA. D genes are given only for firm matches. Size is omitted from some rows. Given values are once, few, many or a class for expanded clones.

V: TRBV5-6
J: TRBJ2-1
length: 15
D: -
size: -
CDR3: CASSSSDTGLHEQFF
DNA: TGTGCCAGCAGCTCCTCCGACACGGGGTTGCATGAGCAGTTCTTC

V: TRBV2
J: TRBJ2-1
length: 16
D: -
size: few
CDR3: CASRKESVDNYNEQFF
DNA: TGTGCCAGCAGGAAAGAATCCGTGGACAACTACAATGAGCAGTTCTTC

V: TRBV19
J: TRBJ2-7
length: 13
D: TRBD2
size: -
CDR3: CASSLQRGYEQYF
DNA: TGTGCCAGTAGTTTGCAGCGGGGCTACGAGCAGTACTTC

V: TRBV5-1
J: TRBJ1-1
length: 15
D: -
size: few
CDR3: CASSRSGGLNTEAFF
DNA: TGCGCCAGCAGTAGATCCGGGGGATTGAACACTGAAGCTTTCTTT

V: TRBV4-2
J: TRBJ2-1
length: 15
D: -
size: -
CDR3: CASSQDWGLSNEQFF
DNA: TGTGCCAGCAGCCAAGACTGGGGACTCTCCAATGAGCAGTTCTTC

V: TRBV10-2
J: TRBJ2-3
length: 19
D: TRBD1
size: -
CDR3: CASSGKDRESSGLRDTQYF
DNA: TGCGCCAGCAGCGGTAAAGACAGGGAGTCATCGGGGCTAAGGGATACGCAGTATTTT

V: TRBV28
J: TRBJ1-4
length: 14
D: -
size: -
CDR3: CASGRGGMKEKLFF
DNA: TGTGCCAGCGGTAGGGGAGGGATGAAAGAAAAACTGTTTTTT

V: TRBV10-3
J: TRBJ2-1
length: 14
D: TRBD2
size: -
CDR3: CAISEGTRSLEQFF
DNA: TGTGCCATCAGTGAGGGGACTAGATCTCTTGAGCAGTTCTTC

V: TRBV2
J: TRBJ2-4
length: 13
D: -
size: once
CDR3: CASSAGIRNIQYF
DNA: TGTGCCAGCAGTGCAGGGATTCGGAACATTCAGTACTTC

V: TRBV11-2
J: TRBJ1-1
length: 16
D: TRBD1
size: -
CDR3: CASSSSGGSVRTEAFF
DNA: TGTGCCAGCAGCTCCTCAGGGGGCTCGGTTAGGACTGAAGCTTTCTTT

V: TRBV30
J: TRBJ2-5
length: 16
D: TRBD2
size: -
CDR3: CAWSVTSGRLGETQYF
DNA: TGTGCCTGGAGTGTAACTAGCGGGAGGCTGGGGGAGACCCAGTACTTC

V: TRBV4-1
J: TRBJ1-6
length: 14
D: -
size: -
CDR3: CASSQESGGSPLHF
DNA: TGCGCCAGCAGCCAAGAATCTGGGGGCTCACCCCTCCACTTT

V: TRBV5-1
J: TRBJ2-3
length: 15
D: TRBD2
size: -
CDR3: CASSLTAGGTDTQYF
DNA: TGCGCCAGCAGCTTGACAGCGGGAGGAACAGATACGCAGTATTTT

V: TRBV21-1
J: TRBJ1-5
length: 14
D: -
size: -
CDR3: CASSKGISNQPQHF
DNA: TGTGCCAGCAGCAAAGGAATAAGCAATCAGCCCCAGCATTTT

V: TRBV10-2
J: TRBJ1-3
length: 13
D: -
size: few
CDR3: CASSPKGGNTIYF
DNA: TGCGCCAGCAGCCCCAAGGGTGGAAACACCATATATTTT

V: TRBV18
J: TRBJ2-5
length: 16
D: TRBD1
size: -
CDR3: CASSLRTGAGEETQYF
DNA: TGTGCCAGCTCACTCCGGACAGGGGCAGGTGAAGAGACCCAGTACTTC

V: TRBV30
J: TRBJ1-5
length: 16
D: -
size: -
CDR3: CAWSKKDILGNQPQHF
DNA: TGTGCCTGGAGCAAAAAGGATATCCTCGGCAATCAGCCCCAGCATTTT

V: TRBV4-1
J: TRBJ2-7
length: 15
D: TRBD2
size: -
CDR3: CASRAGSREANEQYF
DNA: TGCGCCAGCCGGGCCGGGTCACGGGAGGCCAACGAGCAGTACTTC

V: TRBV2
J: TRBJ2-7
length: 15
D: -
size: -
CDR3: CASSMDRTSSYEQYF
DNA: TGTGCCAGCAGTATGGACAGGACTAGCTCCTACGAGCAGTACTTC

V: TRBV4-1
J: TRBJ2-5
length: 17
D: TRBD1
size: -
CDR3: CASSQDAPRTGLETQYF
DNA: TGCGCCAGCAGCCAAGATGCCCCCCGGACAGGGTTGGAGACCCAGTACTTC

V: TRBV6-6
J: TRBJ2-5
length: 13
D: -
size: many
CDR3: CASAFSSQETQYF
DNA: TGTGCCAGTGCCTTCTCGAGCCAAGAGACCCAGTACTTC

V: TRBV5-1
J: TRBJ1-1
length: 15
D: -
size: -
CDR3: CASSLEGESFTEAFF
DNA: TGCGCCAGCAGCTTGGAGGGGGAGAGTTTTACTGAAGCTTTCTTT

V: TRBV5-1
J: TRBJ2-7
length: 13
D: TRBD2
size: -
CDR3: CASSYSTSGEQYF
DNA: TGCGCCAGCAGCTACTCGACTAGCGGCGAGCAGTACTTC

V: TRBV5-5
J: TRBJ2-7
length: 17
D: -
size: -
CDR3: CASSLRPIFQGTYEQYF
DNA: TGTGCCAGCAGCTTGCGGCCTATCTTTCAGGGAACCTACGAGCAGTACTTC

V: TRBV20-1
J: TRBJ1-1
length: 11
D: -
size: -
CDR3: CSALLGTEAFF
DNA: TGCAGTGCCCTACTCGGGACTGAAGCTTTCTTT

V: TRBV28
J: TRBJ1-1
length: 13
D: -
size: few
CDR3: CASSRGGNTEAFF
DNA: TGTGCCAGCAGCCGGGGAGGGAACACTGAAGCTTTCTTT

V: TRBV10-3
J: TRBJ2-3
length: 12
D: -
size: -
CDR3: CASRGEKDTQYF
DNA: TGTGCGAGTCGGGGAGAAAAAGATACGCAGTATTTT

V: TRBV7-3
J: TRBJ2-1
length: 17
D: -
size: -
CDR3: CASSPWGDPITYNEQFF
DNA: TGTGCCAGCAGCCCCTGGGGGGACCCTATCACCTACAATGAGCAGTTCTTC

V: TRBV2
J: TRBJ2-1
length: 12
D: -
size: -
CDR3: CASRELANEQFF
DNA: TGTGCCAGCAGGGAACTAGCAAATGAGCAGTTCTTC

V: TRBV4-2
J: TRBJ1-4
length: 15
D: TRBD1
size: -
CDR3: CASSQGRQGREKLFF
DNA: TGTGCCAGCAGCCAAGGGCGACAGGGACGGGAAAAACTGTTTTTT

V: TRBV10-1
J: TRBJ2-5
length: 14
D: TRBD1
size: many
CDR3: CASARDRGQETQYF
DNA: TGCGCCAGCGCCCGGGACAGGGGGCAAGAGACCCAGTACTTC